This is a list of T cell receptor beta chains from one sample in a study of blood T cell repertoires in COVID-19. TCRdb keeps only in-frame clones here, not all; method: immunoSEQ multiplex PCR. The data hold some 120,000 clones, with 85% to 90% observed a single time. Sequenced input: peripheral blood. The source is a human donor in a cohort sampled during active COVID-19. The CDR3 runs from the conserved cysteine through the conserved F or W. Each record gives: CDR3 DNA, CDR3 protein, J gene, D gene, V gene, clone size. D genes are given only for firm matches. Part of the rows lack a size; the others show once, few, many or a class for expanded clones.

CDR3 DNA: TGTGCCAGCAGCCAAGTTATTCTTCGGGACAGCCAAAATTCACCCCTCCACTTT; CDR3 protein: CASSQVILRDSQNSPLHF; J gene: TRBJ1-6; D gene: TRBD1; V gene: TRBV3-1/TRBV3-2; clone size: -
CDR3 DNA: TGCATCCCGCGCAGGGACTATGGCTACACCTTC; CDR3 protein: CIPRRDYGYTF; J gene: TRBJ1-2; D gene: -; V gene: TRBV29-1; clone size: few
CDR3 DNA: TGTGCCAGCAGCGCGGGGACTAGCGAAGAGACCCAGTACTTC; CDR3 protein: CASSAGTSEETQYF; J gene: TRBJ2-5; D gene: TRBD2; V gene: TRBV5-8; clone size: once
CDR3 DNA: TGTGCCAGCAGCGCTCTCGGGCGGGAGAGCACAGATACGCAGTATTTT; CDR3 protein: CASSALGRESTDTQYF; J gene: TRBJ2-3; D gene: TRBD2; V gene: TRBV9; clone size: -
CDR3 DNA: TGTGCTAGTGGTTCGGACATTAACTCCTACGAGCAGTACTTC; CDR3 protein: CASGSDINSYEQYF; J gene: TRBJ2-7; D gene: -; V gene: TRBV12-5; clone size: -
CDR3 DNA: TGTGCCAGCAGTCAGGGCTCCTACAATGAGCAGTTCTTC; CDR3 protein: CASSQGSYNEQFF; J gene: TRBJ2-1; D gene: -; V gene: TRBV2; clone size: -
CDR3 DNA: TGCGCCAGCACTATGACAGAGAACACTGAAGCTTTCTTT; CDR3 protein: CASTMTENTEAFF; J gene: TRBJ1-1; D gene: -; V gene: TRBV5-1; clone size: -
CDR3 DNA: TGTGCCAGCAGCCAAGATTTTCTAGCGTACAATGAGCAGTTCTTC; CDR3 protein: CASSQDFLAYNEQFF; J gene: TRBJ2-1; D gene: -; V gene: TRBV4-2; clone size: -
CDR3 DNA: TGTGCCAGCAGCCTGGACAGGGGTGATCGAGGGCGATACGAGCAGTACTTC; CDR3 protein: CASSLDRGDRGRYEQYF; J gene: TRBJ2-7; D gene: TRBD1; V gene: TRBV7-9; clone size: once
CDR3 DNA: TGTGCCAGCTCACCAGCGGGCGCTGGGGACTATGGCTACACCTTC; CDR3 protein: CASSPAGAGDYGYTF; J gene: TRBJ1-2; D gene: -; V gene: TRBV18; clone size: few
CDR3 DNA: TGTGCCAGCAGCGAGACTAGCGGGGGGGCGGAGCTGTTTTTT; CDR3 protein: CASSETSGGAELFF; J gene: TRBJ2-2; D gene: TRBD2; V gene: TRBV9; clone size: -
CDR3 DNA: TGTGCCAGCAGCCAGGGGAATCAGCCCCAGCATTTT; CDR3 protein: CASSQGNQPQHF; J gene: TRBJ1-5; D gene: -; V gene: TRBV6-2/TRBV6-3; clone size: few
CDR3 DNA: TGCGCCAGCAGCCCAGCGGGGACCTCCGATACGCAGTATTTT; CDR3 protein: CASSPAGTSDTQYF; J gene: TRBJ2-3; D gene: TRBD2; V gene: TRBV5-1; clone size: -
CDR3 DNA: TGTGCCAGCAGCCAAGACTTGACAGGGCGGAATGGCTACACCTTC; CDR3 protein: CASSQDLTGRNGYTF; J gene: TRBJ1-2; D gene: TRBD1; V gene: TRBV3-1/TRBV3-2; clone size: -
CDR3 DNA: TGTGCCAGCAGTTTGCAGTTGAACACTGAAGCTTTCTTT; CDR3 protein: CASSLQLNTEAFF; J gene: TRBJ1-1; D gene: -; V gene: TRBV13; clone size: -
CDR3 DNA: TGCGCCAGCAGCGTGGACAGGGCTGGAAACACCATATATTTT; CDR3 protein: CASSVDRAGNTIYF; J gene: TRBJ1-3; D gene: TRBD1; V gene: TRBV5-1; clone size: -
CDR3 DNA: TGTGCCAGCAGCCCGGGGAACACTGAAGCTTTCTTT; CDR3 protein: CASSPGNTEAFF; J gene: TRBJ1-1; D gene: -; V gene: TRBV5-4; clone size: -
CDR3 DNA: TGTGCCAGCAGTGCCTTGGACAGGGTCGCCTATGGCTACACCTTC; CDR3 protein: CASSALDRVAYGYTF; J gene: TRBJ1-2; D gene: TRBD1; V gene: TRBV28; clone size: -
CDR3 DNA: TGCAGCGCGCGAGGGGGCGCGGGGACTGAAGCTTTCTTT; CDR3 protein: CSARGGAGTEAFF; J gene: TRBJ1-1; D gene: TRBD1; V gene: TRBV29-1; clone size: -
CDR3 DNA: TGCGCCAGCACCGCTAGCGGGAGGGACTACGAGCAGTACTTC; CDR3 protein: CASTASGRDYEQYF; J gene: TRBJ2-7; D gene: TRBD2; V gene: TRBV10-2; clone size: -
CDR3 DNA: TGTGCCAGCAGCTTCACAATTTCGACGGGTTCACCCCTCCACTTT; CDR3 protein: CASSFTISTGSPLHF; J gene: TRBJ1-6; D gene: -; V gene: TRBV5-6; clone size: -
CDR3 DNA: TGTGCCAGCAGCAGGAGGGTTGTTGGGACCCTGGGGGAAAAACTGTTTTTT; CDR3 protein: CASSRRVVGTLGEKLFF; J gene: TRBJ1-4; D gene: -; V gene: TRBV5-5; clone size: -
CDR3 DNA: TGTGCCAGCACCCGACCGGGGGGCGGTGATCAGCCCCAGCATTTT; CDR3 protein: CASTRPGGGDQPQHF; J gene: TRBJ1-5; D gene: -; V gene: TRBV6-5; clone size: -
CDR3 DNA: TGTGCCAGCACTCGAGGGACTAGCGGGGCCGGGTATACGCAGTATTTT; CDR3 protein: CASTRGTSGAGYTQYF; J gene: TRBJ2-3; D gene: TRBD2; V gene: TRBV3-1/TRBV3-2; clone size: -
CDR3 DNA: TGTGCCAGCAGATTGAGGGATTCACCCCTCCACTTT; CDR3 protein: CASRLRDSPLHF; J gene: TRBJ1-6; D gene: -; V gene: TRBV12-3/TRBV12-4; clone size: -
CDR3 DNA: TGTGCCAGCTCTCCGGGACAGGGAACCTATGGCTACACCTTC; CDR3 protein: CASSPGQGTYGYTF; J gene: TRBJ1-2; D gene: TRBD1; V gene: TRBV18; clone size: once
CDR3 DNA: TGTGCCAGCTCACCACCCGACAGGGGCGAGTTTTATAGTGAGCAGTTCTTC; CDR3 protein: CASSPPDRGEFYSEQFF; J gene: TRBJ2-1; D gene: TRBD1; V gene: TRBV18; clone size: -
CDR3 DNA: TGTGCTAGCAGCTTAGCGAGCGGGGGCTACAATGAGCAGTTCTTC; CDR3 protein: CASSLASGGYNEQFF; J gene: TRBJ2-1; D gene: TRBD2; V gene: TRBV7-7; clone size: -
CDR3 DNA: TGTGCCAGCAGCACAAGGGCCCGACAGGGATCAAACTATGGCTACACCTTC; CDR3 protein: CASSTRARQGSNYGYTF; J gene: TRBJ1-2; D gene: TRBD1; V gene: TRBV11-2; clone size: -
CDR3 DNA: TGTGCCAGCAGCCCACTAGCGCGGAATGAGCAGTTCTTC; CDR3 protein: CASSPLARNEQFF; J gene: TRBJ2-1; D gene: TRBD2; V gene: TRBV3-1/TRBV3-2; clone size: -
CDR3 DNA: TGTGCCAGTAGTATGGCAGGGGGCGAAGAAAAACTGTTTTTT; CDR3 protein: CASSMAGGEEKLFF; J gene: TRBJ1-4; D gene: TRBD1; V gene: TRBV19; clone size: once
CDR3 DNA: TGTGCCAGCAGCTCAACAGTTTGGGCCAACACAGATACGCAGTATTTT; CDR3 protein: CASSSTVWANTDTQYF; J gene: TRBJ2-3; D gene: -; V gene: TRBV7-6; clone size: -
CDR3 DNA: TGTGCCAGCAGCTTAAGCTTTTTTAGCGGGGGGAACACCGGGGAGCTGTTTTTT; CDR3 protein: CASSLSFFSGGNTGELFF; J gene: TRBJ2-2; D gene: TRBD2; V gene: TRBV7-6; clone size: -
CDR3 DNA: TGCGCCAGCATTCGGGGGGCGATGAACACTGAAGCTTTCTTT; CDR3 protein: CASIRGAMNTEAFF; J gene: TRBJ1-1; D gene: -; V gene: TRBV10-1; clone size: few